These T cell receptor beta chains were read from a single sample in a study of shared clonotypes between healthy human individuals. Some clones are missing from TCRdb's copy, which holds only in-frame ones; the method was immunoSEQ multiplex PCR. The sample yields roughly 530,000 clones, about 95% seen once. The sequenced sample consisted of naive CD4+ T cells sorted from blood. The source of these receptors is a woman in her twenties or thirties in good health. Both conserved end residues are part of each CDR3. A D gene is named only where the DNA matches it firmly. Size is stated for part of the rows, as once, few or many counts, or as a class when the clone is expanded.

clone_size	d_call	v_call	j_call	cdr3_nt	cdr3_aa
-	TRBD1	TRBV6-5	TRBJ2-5	TGTGCCAGCAGACCAGGACAGGGGGCCCGAGAGACCCAGTACTTC	CASRPGQGARETQYF
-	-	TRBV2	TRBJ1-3	TGTGCCAGCAGTGGACGGACAACTGGAAACACCATATATTTT	CASSGRTTGNTIYF
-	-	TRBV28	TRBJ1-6	TGTGCCAGCAGCCTGGCAACCAGGGTAGTGGGCAATTCACCCCTCCACTTT	CASSLATRVVGNSPLHF
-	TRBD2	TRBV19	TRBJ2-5	TGTGCCAGTAGCGGACTAGCCCAGGCGACCCAGTACTTC	CASSGLAQATQYF
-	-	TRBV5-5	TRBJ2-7	TGTGCCAGCAGCTTGGCCGCCAGTGAGGGGTACGAGCAGTACTTC	CASSLAASEGYEQYF
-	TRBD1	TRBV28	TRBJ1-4	TGTGCCAGCAGCCCCTCTGGCCAGGGGGCGCTGCCTAATGAAAAACTGTTTTTT	CASSPSGQGALPNEKLFF
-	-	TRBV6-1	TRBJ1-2	TGTGCCAGCAGTGAAGATAGAGGGCGTGTGGGTGGCTACACCTTC	CASSEDRGRVGGYTF
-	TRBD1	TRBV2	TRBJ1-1	TGTGCCAGCAGGGGACAGGGGCCCGCGTTGAGAGCTTTCTTT	CASRGQGPALRAFF
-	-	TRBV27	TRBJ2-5	TGTGCCAGCAGTTTAGGGTGGGCCCACCCGAAAGAGACCCAGTACTTC	CASSLGWAHPKETQYF
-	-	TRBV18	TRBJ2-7	TGTGCCAGCTCACCACAGGACAATACCTACGAGCAGTACTTC	CASSPQDNTYEQYF
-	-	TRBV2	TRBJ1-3	TGTGCCAGCAGTCCCGACTCTGGAAACACCATATATTTT	CASSPDSGNTIYF
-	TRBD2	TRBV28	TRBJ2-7	TGTGCCAGCAGTCAAAGACTAGCGGGAGCTTACGAGCAGTACTTC	CASSQRLAGAYEQYF
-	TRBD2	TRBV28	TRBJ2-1	TGTGCCAGCAGTTTCGCGGGGGGACGCGATGAGCAGTTCTTC	CASSFAGGRDEQFF
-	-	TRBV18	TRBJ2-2	TGTGCCAGCTCACCAAATTTAAGGGAGGACACCGGGGAGCTGTTTTTT	CASSPNLREDTGELFF
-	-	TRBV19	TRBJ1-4	TGTGCCAGTCGAAAGACAGGTACTAATGAAAAACTGTTTTTT	CASRKTGTNEKLFF
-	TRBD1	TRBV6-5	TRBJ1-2	TGTGCCAGCAGTTCGTCAGGGGGCGCTAACTATGGCTACACCTTC	CASSSSGGANYGYTF
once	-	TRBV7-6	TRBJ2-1	TGTGCCAGCAGCTTAGATGAAAACAATGAGCAGTTCTTC	CASSLDENNEQFF
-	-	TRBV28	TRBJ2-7	TGTGCCAGCAGCCCCGGACAGAGCAAGTCCTACGAGCAGTACTTC	CASSPGQSKSYEQYF
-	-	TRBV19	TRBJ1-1	TGTGCCAGCCAAGAACAGGGCCGAGGCACTGAAGCTTTCTTT	CASQEQGRGTEAFF
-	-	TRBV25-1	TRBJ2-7	TGTGCCAGCAGAGGGACTGGATACTACGAGCAGTACTTC	CASRGTGYYEQYF
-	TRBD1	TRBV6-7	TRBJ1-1	TGTGCCAGCAGTCGACACCGGGACAGGGTACGTAACACTGAAGCTTTCTTT	CASSRHRDRVRNTEAFF
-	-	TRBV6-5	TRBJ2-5	TGTGCCAGCAGATCCACAAAAAGGGACATAAAGACCCAGTACTTC	CASRSTKRDIKTQYF
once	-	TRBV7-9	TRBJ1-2	TGTGCCAGCAGCCCCGACCCTTTTGGGGGCTACACCTTC	CASSPDPFGGYTF
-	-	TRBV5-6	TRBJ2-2	TGTGCCAGCAGCCCCGCCAGGGCCGGGGAGCTGTTTTTT	CASSPARAGELFF
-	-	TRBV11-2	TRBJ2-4	TGTGCCAGCAGCCACTCGGGGACCCCTCTTACCAAAAACATTCAGTACTTC	CASSHSGTPLTKNIQYF
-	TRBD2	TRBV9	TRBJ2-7	TGTGCCAGCAGCGTAGGGGATTGGGGACTAGCGGGAGGGCCCTCCTACGAGCAGTACTTC	CASSVGDWGLAGGPSYEQYF
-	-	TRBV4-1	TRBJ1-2	TGCGCCAGCAGCCAGGGGGGGAGAGGAGCGCCATATAACTATGGCTACACCTTC	CASSQGGRGAPYNYGYTF
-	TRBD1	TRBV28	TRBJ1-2	TGTGCCAGCGGGGACAGGGTTGGCTACACCTTC	CASGDRVGYTF
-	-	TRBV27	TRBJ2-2	TGTGCCAGCAGCCCAGGGGGGTCCACCGGGGAGCTGTTTTTT	CASSPGGSTGELFF
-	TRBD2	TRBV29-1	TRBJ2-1	TGCAGCGTTGCGCCCGGGTTCGGCGGGAGGGTTTCCTACAATGAGCAGTTCTTC	CSVAPGFGGRVSYNEQFF
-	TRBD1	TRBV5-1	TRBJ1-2	TGCGCCAGCAGACTGCCGGGACAGGGGTATGGCTACACCTTC	CASRLPGQGYGYTF
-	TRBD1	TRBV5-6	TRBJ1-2	TGTGCCAGCAGCTTCGGGGACAGGGATTATGGCTACACCTTC	CASSFGDRDYGYTF
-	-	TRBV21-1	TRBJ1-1	TGTGCCAGCAGCTTCCACAGGGATGAACGGCACACTGAAGCTTTCTTT	CASSFHRDERHTEAFF
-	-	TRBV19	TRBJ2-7	TGTGCCAGAACTACCCCCGGCAGGGAAGCCTACGAGCAGTACTTC	CARTTPGREAYEQYF
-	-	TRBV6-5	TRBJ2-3	TGTGCCAGCAGTTACTCCATCGGGAAGTTGACAGATACGCAGTATTTT	CASSYSIGKLTDTQYF
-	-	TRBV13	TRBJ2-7	TGTGCCAGCAGCTTCGGTAGGGGCGAGCAGTACTTC	CASSFGRGEQYF
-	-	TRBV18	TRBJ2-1	TGTGCCAGCTCACCACGCGGGCTCACCTACAATGAGCAGTTCTTC	CASSPRGLTYNEQFF
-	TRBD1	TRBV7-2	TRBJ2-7	TGTGCCAGCAGCTCACCTGGACAGGGGGTCTACGAGCAGTACTTC	CASSSPGQGVYEQYF
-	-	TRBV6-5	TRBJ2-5	TGTGCCAGCAGTTACGAGTCCCGTGGGTGGTTGTACTTC	CASSYESRGWLYF
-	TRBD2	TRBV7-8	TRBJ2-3	TGTGCCAGCAGCGTGGCGGGAGGAGTCGATACGCAGTATTTT	CASSVAGGVDTQYF
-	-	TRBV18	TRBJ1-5	TGTGCCAGCTCACCACGATCACAGCCAGATAGCAATCAGCCCCAGCATTTT	CASSPRSQPDSNQPQHF
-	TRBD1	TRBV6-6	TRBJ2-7	TGTGCCAGCAGTCCGGGACAGGGGGCCGAGCAGTACTTC	CASSPGQGAEQYF
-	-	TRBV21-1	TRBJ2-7	TGTGCCAGCAGGGGGAGACAGTCCTACGAGCAGTACTTC	CASRGRQSYEQYF
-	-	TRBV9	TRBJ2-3	TGTGCCAGCAGCGCCTTTCCGGGGTTGGGGGTAGATACGCAGTATTTT	CASSAFPGLGVDTQYF
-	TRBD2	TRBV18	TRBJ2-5	TGTGCCAGCTCACTCGCTGCGGGAGGAGATGAGACCCAGTACTTC	CASSLAAGGDETQYF
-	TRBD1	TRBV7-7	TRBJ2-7	TGTGCCAGCAGCGGTACAGGGGGCGGTGAGCAGTACTTC	CASSGTGGGEQYF
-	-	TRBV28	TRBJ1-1	TGTGCCAGCAGTTTGCCAGGTTTTGGTGAAGCTTTCTTT	CASSLPGFGEAFF
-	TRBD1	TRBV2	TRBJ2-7	TGTGCCAGCAGCCCAAGGGGACAGGACTCCTACGAGCAGTACTTC	CASSPRGQDSYEQYF
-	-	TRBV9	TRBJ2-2	TGTGCCAGCAGCGTAGTCAGTATGAACACCGGGGAGCTGTTTTTT	CASSVVSMNTGELFF
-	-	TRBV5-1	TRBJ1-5	TGCGCCAGCAGCTTGGAGGGGGGAAACAATCAGCCCCAGCATTTT	CASSLEGGNNQPQHF
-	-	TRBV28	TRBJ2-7	TGTGCCAGCAGTGCCGGGACCCCTCTCTCCTACGAGCAGTACTTC	CASSAGTPLSYEQYF
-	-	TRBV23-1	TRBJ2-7	TGCGCCAGCAGTCAATCGGGGCGGGGAACGATCGAGCAGTACTTC	CASSQSGRGTIEQYF
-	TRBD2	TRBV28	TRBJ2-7	TGTGCCAGCAGTTTTGCGGGAGGACCCGCGGGCTCCTACGAGCAGTACTTC	CASSFAGGPAGSYEQYF
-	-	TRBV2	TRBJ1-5	TGTGCCAGCAGTGAAGAAGGGACGAGCAATCAGCCCCAGCATTTT	CASSEEGTSNQPQHF
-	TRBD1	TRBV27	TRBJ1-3	TGTGCCAGCAGGGGACAGGGGGAGGCAAACACCATATATTTT	CASRGQGEANTIYF